This T cell receptor (beta chain) was obtained from a study of blood T cell repertoires in COVID-19. Deletions cut 6 bases from V and 10 bases from J, with 7 bases between. Germline lookup yields CDR1 SNHLY and CDR2 FYNNEI. This CDR3 is 10 amino acids long. As originally analysed: Amplified reference gene primers provided the basis for estimating nucleated cell counts. TCRdb's table, derived via immunoSEQ multiplex PCR, lists solely in-frame clones and lacks some. V and J calls and clone size follow that table, whereas D and trimming were derived from the DNA. This sample has a few hundred thousand clones, with approximately 86% found just once.

This TCR was recovered from a woman between 55 and 75 years old with COVID-19, enrolled during active disease. Material for sequencing was peripheral blood. The V call is TRBV2, the J call TRBJ1-3; D remains unclear. The DNA of the CDR3 is TGTGCCAGCAGGTCCGGGACCATATATTTT. It encodes CASRSGTIYF.